This T cell receptor beta chain was identified during a study of blood T cell repertoires in COVID-19. On the study more broadly: PBMCs, B-cell-depleted T cells, or T cells provided the cDNA or gDNA that made up the material.

The repertoire was sequenced with immunoSEQ multiplex PCR; TCRdb's copy has only in-frame clones and lacks some. This sample has a few hundred thousand clones; over 75% occur once, and the top ten carry 4% to 4.5%. This CDR3 region has 13 residues. Germline V CDR1 and CDR2: SEHNR, FQNEAQ (reference sequence). V lost 4 bases and J 3 bases, leaving 9 bases between the germline ends. The chain links TRBV7-9 to TRBJ2-5; D remains ambiguous. What was sequenced was PBMCs or T cells enriched from blood (not recorded which). This receptor was obtained from a woman younger than 45 who had recovered from COVID-19. CDR3 region: CASSSGQKETQYF. The CDR3 DNA is TGTGCCAGCAGCTCCGGTCAAAAAGAGACCCAGTACTTC.